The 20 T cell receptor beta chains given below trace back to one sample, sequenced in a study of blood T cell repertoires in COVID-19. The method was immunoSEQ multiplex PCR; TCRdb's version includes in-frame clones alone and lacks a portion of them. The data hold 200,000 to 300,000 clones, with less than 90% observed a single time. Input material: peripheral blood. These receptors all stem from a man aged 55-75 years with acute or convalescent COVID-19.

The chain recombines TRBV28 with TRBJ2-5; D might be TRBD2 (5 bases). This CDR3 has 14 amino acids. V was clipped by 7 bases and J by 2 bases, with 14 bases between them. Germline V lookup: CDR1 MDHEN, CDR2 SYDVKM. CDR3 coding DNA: TGTGCCAGCACACCTCCCGGGGTTCAAGAGACCCAGTACTTC. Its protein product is CASTPPGVQETQYF.

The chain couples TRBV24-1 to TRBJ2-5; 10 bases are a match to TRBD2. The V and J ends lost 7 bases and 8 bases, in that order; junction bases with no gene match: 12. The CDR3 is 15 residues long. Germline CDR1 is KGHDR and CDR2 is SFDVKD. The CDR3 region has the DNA TGTGCCACCAGCCCTAGCGGGAGCAACAGCAAAACCCAGTACTTC. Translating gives CATSPSGSNSKTQYF.

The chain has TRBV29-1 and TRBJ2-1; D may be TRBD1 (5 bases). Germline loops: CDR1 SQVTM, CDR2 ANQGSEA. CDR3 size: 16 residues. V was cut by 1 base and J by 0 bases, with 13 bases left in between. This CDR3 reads CSVEVGRASSYNEQFF. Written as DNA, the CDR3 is TGCAGCGTTGAAGTGGGCAGGGCCAGCTCCTACAATGAGCAGTTCTTC.

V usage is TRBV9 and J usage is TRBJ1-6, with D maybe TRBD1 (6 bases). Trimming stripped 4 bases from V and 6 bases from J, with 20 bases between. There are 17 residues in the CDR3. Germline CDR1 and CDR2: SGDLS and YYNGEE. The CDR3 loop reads CASSPQRGGGGNSPLHF. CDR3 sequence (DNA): TGTGCCAGCAGCCCGCAGAGGGGGGGAGGGGGTAATTCACCCCTCCACTTT.

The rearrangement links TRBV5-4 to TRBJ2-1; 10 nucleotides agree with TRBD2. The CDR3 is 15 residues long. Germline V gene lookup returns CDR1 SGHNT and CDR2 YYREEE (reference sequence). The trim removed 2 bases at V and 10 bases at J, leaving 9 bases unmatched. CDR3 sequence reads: CASSFTSGARGEQFF. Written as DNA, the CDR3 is TGTGCCAGCAGCTTCACTAGCGGGGCCCGAGGGGAGCAGTTCTTC.

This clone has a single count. CDR3 sequence (DNA): TGTGCCAGTAGCCCAGGACTAGCGGGGCCCTTCACAGATACGCAGTATTTT. Translation gives CASSPGLAGPFTDTQYF. This chain joins TRBV19 and TRBJ2-3, with 12 bases identical to TRBD2. CDR1 and CDR2 (germline): LNHDA, SQIVND (reference sequence). This CDR3 contains 17 residues. The V segment lost 6 bases and the J segment 2 bases; nucleotides outside the gene matches: 9.

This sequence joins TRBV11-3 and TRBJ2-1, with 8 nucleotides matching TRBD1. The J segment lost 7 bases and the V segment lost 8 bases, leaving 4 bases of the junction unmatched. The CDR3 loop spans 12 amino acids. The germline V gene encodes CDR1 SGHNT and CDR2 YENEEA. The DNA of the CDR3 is TGTGCCAGCTCCCGGGACAGGAATGAGCAGTTCTTC. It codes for CASSRDRNEQFF.

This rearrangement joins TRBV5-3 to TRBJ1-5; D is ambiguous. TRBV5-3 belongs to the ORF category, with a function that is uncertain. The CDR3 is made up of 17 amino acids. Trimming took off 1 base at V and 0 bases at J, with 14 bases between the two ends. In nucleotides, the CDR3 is TGTGCCAGAAGCTTGAGTTCGGGTTTTCCTAGCAATCAGCCCCAGCATTTT. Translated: CARSLSSGFPSNQPQHF.

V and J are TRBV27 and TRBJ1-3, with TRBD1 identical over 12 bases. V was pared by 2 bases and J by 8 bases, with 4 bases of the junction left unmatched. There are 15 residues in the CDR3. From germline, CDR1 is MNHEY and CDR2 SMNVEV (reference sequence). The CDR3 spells CASSLKGTGGYTIYF. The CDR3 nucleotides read TGTGCCAGCAGTTTAAAAGGGACAGGGGGCTACACCATATATTTT.

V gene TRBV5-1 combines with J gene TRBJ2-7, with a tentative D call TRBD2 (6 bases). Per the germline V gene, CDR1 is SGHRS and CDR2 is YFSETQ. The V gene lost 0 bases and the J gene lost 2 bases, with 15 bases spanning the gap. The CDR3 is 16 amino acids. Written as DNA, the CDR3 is TGCGCCAGCAGCTTGGTAGCTAGCGTGGGGCCCTACGAGCAGTACTTC. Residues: CASSLVASVGPYEQYF.

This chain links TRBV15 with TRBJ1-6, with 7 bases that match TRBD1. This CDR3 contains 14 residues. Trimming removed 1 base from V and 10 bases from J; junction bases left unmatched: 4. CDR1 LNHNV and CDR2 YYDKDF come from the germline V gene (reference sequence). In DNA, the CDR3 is TGTGCCACCAGCAGAGGAACAGGGGACTCACCCCTCCACTTT. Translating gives CATSRGTGDSPLHF. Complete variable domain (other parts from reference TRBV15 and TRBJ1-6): DAMVIQNPRYQVTQFGKPVTLSCSQTLNHNVMYWYQQKSSQAPKLLFHYYDKDFNNEADTPDNFQSRRPNTSFCFLDIRSPGLGDTAMYLCATSRGTGDSPLHFGNGTRLTVT.

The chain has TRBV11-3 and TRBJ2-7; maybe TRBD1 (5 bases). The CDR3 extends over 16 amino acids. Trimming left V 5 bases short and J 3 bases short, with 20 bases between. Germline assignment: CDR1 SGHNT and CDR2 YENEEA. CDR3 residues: CASSRYSSDSIYEQYF. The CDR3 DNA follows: TGTGCCAGCAGCCGATATTCATCCGACAGTATCTACGAGCAGTACTTC.

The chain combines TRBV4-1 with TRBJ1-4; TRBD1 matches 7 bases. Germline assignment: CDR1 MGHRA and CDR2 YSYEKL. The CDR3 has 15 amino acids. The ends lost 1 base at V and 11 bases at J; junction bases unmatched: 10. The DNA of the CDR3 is TGCGCCAGCAGCCAAGCCCCGGACAGGCAGGGGAAACTGTTTTTT. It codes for CASSQAPDRQGKLFF.

The CDR3 sequence: CASSKVKDRVRRANVLTF. The CDR3 DNA sequence: TGTGCCAGCAGCAAAGTAAAGGACAGGGTTCGGAGGGCCAACGTCCTGACTTTC. V and J are TRBV21-1 and TRBJ2-6; the table's D call, TRBD1, has no DNA check behind it. TRBV21-1 is a recognized pseudogene. The CDR3 loop spans 18 amino acids.

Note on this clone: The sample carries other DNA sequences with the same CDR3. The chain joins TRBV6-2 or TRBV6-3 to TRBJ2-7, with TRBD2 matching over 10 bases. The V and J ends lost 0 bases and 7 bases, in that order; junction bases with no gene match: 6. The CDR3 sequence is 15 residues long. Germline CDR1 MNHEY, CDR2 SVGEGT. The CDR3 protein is CASSYSTSGTGEQYF. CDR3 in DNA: TGTGCCAGCAGTTACTCTACTAGCGGGACCGGGGAGCAGTACTTC.

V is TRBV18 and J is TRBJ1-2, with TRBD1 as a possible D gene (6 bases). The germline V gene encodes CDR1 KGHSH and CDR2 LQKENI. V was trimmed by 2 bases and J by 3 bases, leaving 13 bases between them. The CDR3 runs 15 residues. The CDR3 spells CASSPVAGDDYGYTF. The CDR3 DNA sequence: TGTGCCAGCTCACCAGTCGCAGGGGATGACTATGGCTACACCTTC.

Here the CDR3 reads CASSPDRGRNEQYF. The CDR3, as DNA: TGTGCCAGCAGTCCTGACAGGGGGAGGAACGAGCAGTACTTC. The rearrangement uses TRBV7-2 and TRBJ2-7, with TRBD1 matching 9 bases. This CDR3 comprises 14 residues. Germline V gives CDR1 SGHTA, CDR2 FQGNSA. V was pared by 6 bases and J by 5 bases, with 8 bases of the junction left unmatched.

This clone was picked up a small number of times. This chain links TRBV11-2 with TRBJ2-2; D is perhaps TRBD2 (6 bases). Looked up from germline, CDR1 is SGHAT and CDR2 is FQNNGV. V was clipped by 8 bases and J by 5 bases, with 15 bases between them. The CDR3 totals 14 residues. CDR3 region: CASFWASGTGELFF. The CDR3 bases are TGTGCCAGCTTCTGGGCGAGCGGGACCGGGGAGCTGTTTTTT.

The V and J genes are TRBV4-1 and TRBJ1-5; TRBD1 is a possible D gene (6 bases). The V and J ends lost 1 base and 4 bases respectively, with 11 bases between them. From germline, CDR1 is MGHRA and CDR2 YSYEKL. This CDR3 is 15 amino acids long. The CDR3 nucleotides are TGCGCCAGCAGCCAAGGGGACACGCTGAATCAGCCCCAGCATTTT. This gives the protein CASSQGDTLNQPQHF.

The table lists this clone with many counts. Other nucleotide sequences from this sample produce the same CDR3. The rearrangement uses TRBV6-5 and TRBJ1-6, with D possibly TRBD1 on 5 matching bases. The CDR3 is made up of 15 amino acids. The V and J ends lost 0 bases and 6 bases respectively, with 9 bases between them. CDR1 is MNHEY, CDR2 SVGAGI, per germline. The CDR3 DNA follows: TGTGCCAGCAGTTACTCGATCCAGGGTAATTCACCCCTCCACTTT. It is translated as CASSYSIQGNSPLHF.